The 31 T cell receptor beta chains presented below share a single source sample, sequenced in a study of blood T cell repertoires in COVID-19 (TCRdb year 2020). The method behind the library was the immunoSEQ multiplex PCR assay. The source is immuneACCESS, and TCRdb retained only in-frame sequences with V and J called. Part of the clones is not carried over; for the studies checked, unresolved V genes explain less than half of this, and the remainder is unexplained. This sample lists approximately 150,000 clones; 80% to 90% were detected once. Of the sample, around 1.5% is held by the ten largest clones. Material: peripheral blood. These receptors originate from a woman in her forties or fifties with acute or convalescent COVID-19.

The rearrangement uses TRBV5-8 and TRBJ1-1; 9 nucleotides line up with TRBD1. The germline V gene encodes CDR1 SGHTS and CDR2 YDEGEE. The length of the CDR3 is 15 residues. V gave up 7 bases and J gave up 1 base; unmatched junction bases: 8. CDR3 loop: CASQKRTGENTEAFF. In DNA form, the CDR3 reads TGTGCCAGCCAGAAGAGGACAGGGGAGAACACTGAAGCTTTCTTT.

The chain uses TRBV27 and TRBJ1-1, with TRBD1 as a possible D gene (6 bases). CDR1 MNHEY and CDR2 SMNVEV come from the germline V gene (reference sequence). Trimming left V 2 bases short and J 6 bases short, with 7 bases between. The CDR3 consists of 12 residues. Here the CDR3 DNA reads TGTGCCAGCAGTTTAGCAGGGGCTGAAGCTTTCTTT. Protein product: CASSLAGAEAFF.

The J gene is TRBJ1-1, the V gene TRBV7-9, with D uncertain. V was clipped by 5 bases and J by 4 bases, with 8 bases between them. This CDR3 is built from 12 residues. Germline V lookup: CDR1 SEHNR, CDR2 FQNEAQ (reference sequence). The DNA of the CDR3 is TGTGCCAGCAGCGGCGGGATCACTGAAGCTTTCTTT. It specifies CASSGGITEAFF.

This clone was seen a handful of times. The chain has TRBV7-9 and TRBJ1-2, with 7 bases lining up with TRBD1. The V gene end was trimmed by 5 bases and the J gene end by 4 bases; junction bases not matched to a gene: 7. This CDR3 comprises 14 residues. CDR1 and CDR2 (germline): SEHNR, FQNEAQ (reference sequence). CDR3 sequence: CASSTRQGVYGYTF. DNA for the CDR3: TGTGCCAGCAGCACGAGACAGGGAGTCTATGGCTACACCTTC.

V gene TRBV7-9 combines with J gene TRBJ2-3, with 8 bases that match TRBD1. There are 15 residues in the CDR3. The ends lost 5 bases at V and 6 bases at J; junction bases unmatched: 10. CDR1 and CDR2 (germline): SEHNR, FQNEAQ (reference sequence). Here the CDR3 DNA reads TGTGCCAGCAGCCCCGGACAGGGAAAACAGGATACGCAGTATTTT. Translated, it gives CASSPGQGKQDTQYF.

In this sample, this clone turned up a few times. One junction end disagrees with the germline gene, perhaps due to a read error. The chain combines TRBV7-9 with TRBJ1-2; maybe TRBD1 (5 bases). Per germline, CDR1 SEHNR and CDR2 FQNEAQ (reference sequence). The CDR3 is 15 amino acids. In nucleotides, the CDR3 is TGTGCCAGCAGGTTCTCCTGGATCGGGGGGAGTGGCGACACCTTC. Translating gives CASRFSWIGGSGDTF.

CDR3 protein: CASSLTGTGPYEQYF. For the CDR3, the DNA is TGTGCCAGCAGCCTGACCGGGACAGGTCCCTACGAGCAGTACTTC. V usage is TRBV3-1 (or the pseudogene TRBV3-2) and J usage is TRBJ2-7; 8 bases line up with TRBD1. Trimming took 4 bases from V and 2 from J; bases not matched to a gene: 7. CDR3 length: 15 residues. Germline CDR1 LGHDT, CDR2 YNNKEL (reference sequence).

This clone was seen just once. The V call is TRBV11-2, the J call TRBJ2-3; D unresolved. V was trimmed by 1 base and J by 7 bases, leaving 6 bases between them. Germline CDR1 is SGHAT and CDR2 is FQNNGV. This CDR3 spans 12 amino acids. The DNA of the CDR3 is TGTGCCAGCAGCTTAGCTGTAAATACGCAGTATTTT. As protein: CASSLAVNTQYF.

This rearrangement joins TRBV4-3 to TRBJ2-7; 7 bases fit TRBD1. Germline V gene lookup returns CDR1 LGHNA and CDR2 YSLEER. There are 16 residues in the CDR3. Losses at the gene ends were 4 bases for V and 7 bases for J; bases not matched to a gene: 16. The CDR3 sequence: CASSPTWDSSKWEQYF. CDR3 in DNA: TGCGCCAGCAGCCCTACCTGGGACAGCTCCAAATGGGAGCAGTACTTC.

The V call is TRBV19, the J call TRBJ1-4, with a tentative D call TRBD1 (6 bases). Germline CDR1 is LNHDA and CDR2 is SQIVND (reference sequence). This CDR3 spans 15 amino acids. Trimming removed 1 base at V and 5 bases at J, with 11 bases between. CDR3 nucleotides: TGTGCCAGTAGTATAGGCAGGGGAAGGAATGAAAAACTGTTTTTT. It yields the protein CASSIGRGRNEKLFF. Combining the CDR3 with reference TRBV19 and TRBJ1-4 gives the whole variable domain DGGITQSPKYLFRKEGQNVTLSCEQNLNHDAMYWYRQDPGQGLRLIYYSQIVNDFQKGDIAEGYSVSREKKESFPLTVTSAQKNPTAFYLCASSIGRGRNEKLFFGSGTQLSVL.

The CDR3 here is CASRDRNTEAFF. CDR3 coding DNA: TGTGCCAGCCGGGACAGGAACACTGAAGCTTTCTTT. The chain is built from TRBV6-1 and TRBJ1-1; 7 nucleotides line up with TRBD1. This CDR3 contains 12 residues. Germline CDR1 MNHNS, CDR2 SASEGT. J lost 1 base, V lost 8 bases, and 1 base had no gene match.

This clone was picked up a small number of times. The chain has TRBV6-5 and TRBJ2-7; D call uncertain. Germline V lookup: CDR1 MNHEY, CDR2 SVGAGI. The V gene lost 0 bases and the J gene lost 0 bases, with 9 bases spanning the gap. There are 15 residues in the CDR3. The DNA of the CDR3 is TGTGCCAGCAGTTACTCGCCATATAGCTCCTACGAGCAGTACTTC. Translating it yields CASSYSPYSSYEQYF.

This clone appeared a single time. J is TRBJ1-4 and V is TRBV19, with TRBD1 matching 9 bases. After removal of 10 bases from V and 4 bases from J, the junction contained 10 bases not matched to a gene. The CDR3 has 15 residues. Per the germline V gene, CDR1 is LNHDA and CDR2 is SQIVND (reference sequence). CDR3 in DNA: TGTGCCACCCGACAGGGGGTACGTCGTAATGAAAAACTGTTTTTT. Translation gives CATRQGVRRNEKLFF.

In its sample, this clone was seen once. The CDR3 DNA is TGTGCCAGCAGCCTAGGGACAGGGGGGCCCTATGGCTACACCTTC. It encodes CASSLGTGGPYGYTF. V and J are TRBV7-2 and TRBJ1-2; 11 bases fit TRBD1. Germline trimming cut 5 bases from V and 4 bases from J; bases unmatched to any gene: 6. The CDR3 consists of 15 residues. Germline V gene data show CDR1 as SGHTA and CDR2 as FQGNSA.

V usage is TRBV9 and J usage is TRBJ2-1; 8 positions match TRBD2. CDR1 is SGDLS, CDR2 YYNGEE, per germline. The J segment lost 5 bases and the V segment lost 5 bases, leaving 6 bases of the junction unmatched. The CDR3 runs 14 residues. The CDR3 DNA sequence: TGTGCCAGCAGTTATAGCGGGGCTCACAATGAGCAGTTCTTC. Protein sequence: CASSYSGAHNEQFF.

V usage is TRBV27 and J usage is TRBJ1-6; D remains ambiguous. Germline V gene sequence: CDR1 MNHEY, CDR2 SMNVEV (reference sequence). Trimming removed 4 bases at V and 7 bases at J, with 17 bases between. The CDR3 sequence is 16 residues long. This CDR3 reads CASSSFGEESNSPLHF. CDR3 bases: TGTGCCAGCAGTTCCTTCGGGGAGGAGAGCAATTCACCCCTCCACTTT.

On this clone itself: The junction differs from germline at one of its ends, possibly a read error. CDR3 amino acids: CASSQDLVAGAVMHF. CDR3 nucleotides: TGCGCCAGCAGCCAAGATCTGGTAGCGGGAGCCGTCATGCATTTT. The rearrangement links TRBV4-1 to TRBJ2-3; 9 positions match TRBD2. The CDR3 runs 15 residues. Germline CDR1 MGHRA, CDR2 YSYEKL.

The V gene is TRBV7-9, the J gene TRBJ2-3, with D perhaps TRBD2 (5 bases). Germline V gene sequence: CDR1 SEHNR, CDR2 FQNEAQ (reference sequence). The CDR3 loop spans 15 amino acids. Between the trimmed V and J ends, which lost 4 bases and 1 base, there was a span of 12 bases. The CDR3 reads CASSYTRGGTDTQYF. Written as DNA, the CDR3 is TGTGCCAGCAGCTACACTAGAGGCGGCACAGATACGCAGTATTTT.

The chain couples TRBV6-2 or TRBV6-3 to TRBJ2-2; D perhaps matches TRBD2 (5 bases). The length of the CDR3 is 15 residues. Germline V gene lookup returns CDR1 MNHEY and CDR2 SVGEGT. V was trimmed by 0 bases and J by 6 bases, leaving 11 bases between them. CDR3 nucleotide sequence: TGTGCCAGCAGTTACTCTGAGGGTTCGGCCGGGGAGCTGTTTTTT. Protein: CASSYSEGSAGELFF.

V and J are TRBV6-6 and TRBJ2-2; D may be TRBD2 (5 bases). Germline CDR1 is MNHNY and CDR2 is SVGAGI (reference sequence). The V end was cut by 4 bases, the J end by 5 bases, with 11 bases between. The CDR3 length is 14 residues. CDR3 loop: CASSFSGSTGELFF. The DNA for the CDR3 is TGTGCCAGCAGTTTCTCGGGGAGTACCGGGGAGCTGTTTTTT.

V is TRBV11-2 and J is TRBJ1-2; 8 positions match TRBD1. The CDR3 runs 15 residues. The V segment lost 3 bases and the J segment 2 bases; nucleotides outside the gene matches: 5. Germline CDR1 SGHAT, CDR2 FQNNGV. In DNA form, the CDR3 reads TGTGCCAGCAGCTTCGGACAGGGTACCAACTATGGCTACACCTTC. Translation gives CASSFGQGTNYGYTF.

J is TRBJ2-1 and V is TRBV14; 7 bases are a match to TRBD1. The CDR3 runs 16 residues. Germline lookup yields CDR1 SGHDN and CDR2 FVKESK. With V trimmed by 5 bases and J by 4 bases, 11 bases remained unmatched. For the CDR3, the DNA is TGTGCCAGCAGCGATTCCGGGACAGTGTGGTACAATGAGCAGTTCTTC. Protein product: CASSDSGTVWYNEQFF. The full variable domain, its missing parts supplied by reference TRBV14 and TRBJ2-1, is EAGVTQFPSHSVIEKGQTVTLRCDPISGHDNLYWYRRVMGKEIKFLLHFVKESKQDESGMPNNRFLAERTGGTYSTLKVQPAELEDSGVYFCASSDSGTVWYNEQFFGPGTRLTVL.

The chain joins TRBV29-1 to TRBJ2-1; 7 positions match TRBD1. Germline values: CDR1 SQVTM, CDR2 ANQGSEA. The junction had 3 bases not matched to a gene; V was cut back by 3 bases and J by 1 base. CDR3 length: 14 residues. This CDR3 is CSVDARGSYNEQFF. The CDR3 region has the DNA TGCAGCGTTGATGCCAGGGGGTCCTACAATGAGCAGTTCTTC.

The J gene is TRBJ1-4, the V gene TRBV6-6, with 9 bases identical to TRBD1. Germline V gives CDR1 MNHNY, CDR2 SVGAGI (reference sequence). There are 14 residues in the CDR3. V dropped 6 bases and J dropped 8; count of bases not matched to a gene: 7. The CDR3 nucleotides read TGTGCCAGCAGACCGGACAGGGGAACCGAAAAACTGTTTTTT. It encodes CASRPDRGTEKLFF.

The rearrangement uses TRBV18 and TRBJ2-1, with 7 bases that match TRBD2. V gave up 4 bases and J gave up 9 bases; unmatched junction bases: 6. Germline lookup yields CDR1 KGHSH and CDR2 LQKENI. The CDR3 has 13 amino acids. CDR3 DNA sequence: TGTGCCAGCTCACGGACTAGTGATTTTGAGCAGTTCTTC. It encodes CASSRTSDFEQFF.

The J gene is TRBJ2-1, the V gene TRBV5-3; TRBD2 aligns across 14 bases. TRBV5-3 carries the ORF label, with uncertain function. J was trimmed by 6 bases and V by 5 bases; bases with no gene match: 7. The CDR3 contains 16 residues. For the CDR3, the DNA is TGTGCCAGAAGTTCTGGACTAGCGGGAGGCGCCAATGAGCAGTTCTTC. It codes for CARSSGLAGGANEQFF.

This clone was counted between two and nine times. The chain is built from TRBV11-1 and TRBJ2-1, with 11 bases matching TRBD2. This CDR3 region has 16 residues. Unmatched junction bases numbered 5, after V lost 4 bases and J lost 3 bases. Germline CDR1 reads SGHAT; CDR2 reads FQDESV (reference sequence). CDR3 amino acids: CASSSLLAGGYNEQFF. As DNA, the CDR3 is TGTGCCAGCAGCTCCCTTCTAGCGGGGGGCTACAATGAGCAGTTCTTC. Full variable domain (remainder filled in from reference TRBV11-1 and TRBJ2-1): EAEVAQSPRYKITEKSQAVAFWCDPISGHATLYWYRQILGQGPELLVQFQDESVVDDSQLPKDRFSAERLKGVDSTLKIQPAELGDSAMYLCASSSLLAGGYNEQFFGPGTRLTVL.

This clone was counted only a few times. The chain carries TRBV10-3 and TRBJ2-1; D possibly corresponds to TRBD2 (6 bases). The CDR3 runs to 13 residues. V shed 7 bases and J shed 4 bases, with 11 bases lying between them. Germline V gene sequence: CDR1 ENHRY, CDR2 SYGVKD. In DNA form, the CDR3 reads TGTGCCATCACCCCGGGACTTTACAATGAGCAGTTCTTC. Translated, it gives CAITPGLYNEQFF.

This clone was seen only once. The chain carries TRBV18 and TRBJ2-2, with TRBD2 matching over 9 bases. The CDR3 spans 14 residues. V dropped 8 bases and J dropped 4; count of bases not matched to a gene: 5. Germline V gives CDR1 KGHSH, CDR2 LQKENI. CDR3 bases: TGTGCCAGCAGATCTAGCGGGGTCACCGGGGAGCTGTTTTTT. Its protein is CASRSSGVTGELFF.

The CDR3 nucleotides read TGCGCCAGCAGCCAAGGATCAAGGGGGTCTAACTATGGCTACACCTTC. Protein sequence: CASSQGSRGSNYGYTF. This chain links TRBV4-3 with TRBJ1-2; the D gene is possibly TRBD1 (6 bases). Germline CDR1 reads LGHNA; CDR2 reads YSLEER. The CDR3 is 16 residues long. The V gene lost 1 base and the J gene lost 0 bases, with 12 bases spanning the gap.

The chain has TRBV7-9 and TRBJ2-2, with 11 bases aligning to TRBD1. Germline values: CDR1 SEHNR, CDR2 FQNEAQ (reference sequence). The CDR3 covers 18 residues. J was trimmed by 7 bases and V by 5 bases; bases with no gene match: 15. Here the CDR3 DNA reads TGTGCCAGCAGCCCAGGACAGGGGGCATCCCGATCCGGCGGGGAGCTGTTTTTT. It is translated as CASSPGQGASRSGGELFF.